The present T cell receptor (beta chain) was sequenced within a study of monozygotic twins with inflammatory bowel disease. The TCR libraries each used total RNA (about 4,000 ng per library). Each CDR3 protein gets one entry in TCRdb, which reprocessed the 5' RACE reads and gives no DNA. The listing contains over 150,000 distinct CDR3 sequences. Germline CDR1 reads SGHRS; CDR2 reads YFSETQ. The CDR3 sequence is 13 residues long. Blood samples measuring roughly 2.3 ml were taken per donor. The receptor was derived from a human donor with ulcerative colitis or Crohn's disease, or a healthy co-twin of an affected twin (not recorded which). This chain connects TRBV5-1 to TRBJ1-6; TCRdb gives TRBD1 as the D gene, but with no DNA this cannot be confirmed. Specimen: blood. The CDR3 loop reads CASSSHRDSPLHF.